The 19 T cell receptor beta chains reported below all come from one sample, sequenced in a study of blood T cell repertoires in COVID-19. Assay: immunoSEQ multiplex PCR; the TCRdb copy retains only in-frame clones and omits some. Of fewer than 200,000 clones in the sample, approximately 86% were seen once. Sequencing was performed on peripheral blood. The receptors stem from a man aged 35 to 55 with active or convalescent COVID-19.

V gene TRBV24-1 combines with J gene TRBJ2-1; 7 bases are shared with TRBD1. The CDR3 has 15 residues. V trimming: 5 bases; J trimming: 8 bases; junction bases outside the gene matches: 11. Per the germline V gene, CDR1 is KGHDR and CDR2 is SFDVKD. CDR3 sequence reads: CATSVTLGGWYEQFF. In DNA, the CDR3 is TGTGCCACCAGTGTTACTTTAGGGGGCTGGTATGAGCAGTTCTTC.

The V and J genes are TRBV6-5 and TRBJ2-7; 9 positions agree with TRBD1. Per the germline V gene, CDR1 is MNHEY and CDR2 is SVGAGI. The CDR3 contains 14 residues. V was pared by 5 bases and J by 4 bases, with 6 bases of the junction left unmatched. Here the CDR3 DNA reads TGTGCCAGCAGTCTCCGGGACAGGGAGTACGAGCAGTACTTC. This translates into CASSLRDREYEQYF.

CDR3 bases: TGTGCCAGCACCAACCAGAATCAAGCTTTCTTT. This gives the protein CASTNQNQAFF. The chain links TRBV28 to TRBJ1-1, with unresolved D. V was clipped by 7 bases and J by 9 bases, with 12 bases between them. Germline V gene sequence: CDR1 MDHEN, CDR2 SYDVKM. This CDR3 has 11 residues.

The chain uses TRBV5-4 and TRBJ1-4; weak D call: TRBD1 (6 bases). Trimming pared 5 bases from V and 6 bases from J, leaving 14 bases between. CDR3 length equals 14 residues. Looked up from germline, CDR1 is SGHNT and CDR2 is YYREEE (reference sequence). CDR3 nucleotide sequence: TGTGCCAGCAGGGCAGGGGTAGATGATGAAAAACTGTTTTTT. This sequence encodes CASRAGVDDEKLFF.

The chain links TRBV7-8 to TRBJ2-3, with 9 bases lining up with TRBD1. V lost 5 bases and J lost 4; bases outside the gene matches: 7. The length of the CDR3 is 15 residues. Germline CDR1 and CDR2: SGHVS and FQNEAQ. Written as DNA, the CDR3 is TGTGCCAGCAGCCCCCGACAGGGGGGCGCAGATACGCAGTATTTT. Protein: CASSPRQGGADTQYF. Using reference TRBV7-8 and TRBJ2-3 for the parts outside the CDR3, the full variable domain is GAGVSQSPRYKVAKRGQDVALRCDPISGHVSLFWYQQALGQGPEFLTYFQNEAQLDKSGLPSDRFFAERPEGSVSTLKIQRTQQEDSAVYLCASSPRQGGADTQYFGPGTRLTVL.

The chain is built from TRBV2 and TRBJ1-4; 9 bases map to TRBD1. This CDR3 region has 15 residues. Per germline, CDR1 SNHLY and CDR2 FYNNEI. J lost 5 bases, V lost 4 bases, and 5 bases had no gene match. CDR3 protein: CASSGLQGANEKLFF. In nucleotides, the CDR3 is TGTGCCAGCAGTGGCTTACAGGGGGCGAATGAAAAACTGTTTTTT. The full variable domain, rest sourced from reference TRBV2 and TRBJ1-4, is EPEVTQTPSHQVTQMGQEVILRCVPISNHLYFYWYRQILGQKVEFLVSFYNNEISEKSEIFDDQFSVERPDGSNFTLKIRSTKLEDSAMYFCASSGLQGANEKLFFGSGTQLSVL.

The rearrangement uses TRBV18 and TRBJ1-6, with D uncertain. CDR1 and CDR2 (germline): KGHSH, LQKENI. Trimming stripped 5 bases from V and 0 bases from J, with 8 bases between. The CDR3 consists of 15 residues. The CDR3 DNA follows: TGTGCCAGCTCAGACGGGGACTCCTATAATTCACCCCTCCACTTT. This encodes CASSDGDSYNSPLHF. The full variable domain, completed using reference TRBV18 and TRBJ1-6, is NAGVMQNPRHLVRRRGQEARLRCSPMKGHSHVYWYRQLPEEGLKFMVYLQKENIIDESGMPKERFSAEFPKEGPSILRIQQVVRGDSAAYFCASSDGDSYNSPLHFGNGTRLTVT.

The chain employs TRBV5-1 and TRBJ1-5; a weak D match, TRBD1 (5 bases). Trimming removed 0 bases at V and 1 base at J, with 8 bases between. Germline V lookup: CDR1 SGHRS, CDR2 YFSETQ. CDR3 size: 15 residues. The DNA for the CDR3 is TGCGCCAGCAGCTTGGATCCAGGGAGCAATCAGCCCCAGCATTTT. Protein sequence: CASSLDPGSNQPQHF.

The sample holds one count of this clone. This sequence joins TRBV5-1 and TRBJ2-5, with 8 nucleotides matching TRBD2. CDR1 SGHRS and CDR2 YFSETQ come from the germline V gene. Trimming removed 3 bases from V and 4 bases from J; junction bases left unmatched: 5. This CDR3 comprises 14 residues. The CDR3 nucleotides read TGCGCCAGCAGCTCCGGGGGGGAGCTAGAGACCCAGTACTTC. Its protein product is CASSSGGELETQYF.

This clone appeared a single time. The chain recombines TRBV19 with TRBJ2-7; TRBD2 is a possible D gene (6 bases). The ends were cut back, 5 bases at V and 3 bases at J, with 11 bases in the middle. This CDR3 is 13 amino acids long. The V gene's germline CDR1 is LNHDA and CDR2 SQIVND (reference sequence). CDR3: CASSYGGFYEQYF. The CDR3 bases are TGTGCCAGTAGTTATGGGGGGTTCTACGAGCAGTACTTC.

This clone came up once. The V and J genes are TRBV6-2 or TRBV6-3 and TRBJ2-7; 7 bases map to TRBD1. This CDR3 is 17 amino acids long. V lost 3 bases, J lost 3 bases, and 14 bases stayed unmatched. Per germline, CDR1 MNHEY and CDR2 SVGEGT. CDR3 sequence: CASSYLPDRGQNYEQYF. As DNA, the CDR3 is TGTGCCAGCAGTTATTTACCTGACCGGGGACAGAACTACGAGCAGTACTTC.

The sample holds a few counts of this clone. V is TRBV10-1 and J is TRBJ2-1; no reliable D call. In germline, CDR1 is WNHNN, CDR2 SYGVQD (reference sequence). The CDR3 is 13 residues long. Deletions cut 2 bases from V and 5 bases from J, with 7 bases between. In DNA, the CDR3 is TGCGCCAGCAGTGAGCCCACAGACAATGAGCAGTTCTTC. This gives the protein CASSEPTDNEQFF.

V gene TRBV18 combines with J gene TRBJ2-7; D perhaps matches TRBD2 (5 bases). Germline V gene sequence: CDR1 KGHSH, CDR2 LQKENI. Trimming cost V 3 bases and J 0 bases, with 6 bases left between them. The CDR3 is made up of 13 amino acids. CDR3 in DNA: TGTGCCAGCTCACCTACTAGCTCCTACGAGCAGTACTTC. Its translation is CASSPTSSYEQYF.

The V gene is TRBV19, the J gene TRBJ1-5; a weak D match, TRBD1 (5 bases). The CDR3 spans 15 residues. The germline V and J ends were trimmed by 3 bases and 7 bases, with 16 bases remaining between them. Germline CDR1 reads LNHDA; CDR2 reads SQIVND (reference sequence). The CDR3 here is CASSMSRTTGQPQHF. CDR3 in DNA: TGTGCCAGTAGTATGTCGAGGACAACTGGCCAGCCCCAGCATTTT. The entire variable domain, with the rest obtained from reference TRBV19 and TRBJ1-5, is as follows: DGGITQSPKYLFRKEGQNVTLSCEQNLNHDAMYWYRQDPGQGLRLIYYSQIVNDFQKGDIAEGYSVSREKKESFPLTVTSAQKNPTAFYLCASSMSRTTGQPQHFGDGTRLSIL.

The chain recombines TRBV2 with TRBJ1-4; maybe TRBD1 (6 bases). The CDR3 has 13 residues. The ends were cut back, 5 bases at V and 6 bases at J, with 10 bases in the middle. Germline V gene data show CDR1 as SNHLY and CDR2 as FYNNEI. The CDR3 sequence: CASSRGTDEKLFF. Written as DNA, the CDR3 is TGTGCCAGCAGTAGGGGGACCGATGAAAAACTGTTTTTT.

The chain employs TRBV2 and TRBJ1-5, with D tentatively TRBD1 (6 bases). Germline loops: CDR1 SNHLY, CDR2 FYNNEI. Trimming left V 5 bases short and J 6 bases short, with 14 bases between. The CDR3 loop spans 14 amino acids. The CDR3 DNA is TGTGCCAGCAGTACCGAGCGGGGGGCTCAGCCCCAGCATTTT. This translates into CASSTERGAQPQHF.

The chain has TRBV4-1 and TRBJ1-6, with D perhaps matching TRBD1 (6 bases). V was trimmed by 4 bases and J by 7 bases, leaving 14 bases between them. The length of the CDR3 is 15 residues. The V gene's germline CDR1 is MGHRA and CDR2 YSYEKL. CDR3 amino acids: CASSPPDRYNSPLHF. The CDR3 nucleotides read TGCGCCAGCAGCCCTCCCGACAGGTACAATTCACCCCTCCACTTT.

The chain recombines TRBV2 with TRBJ1-2; D gene uncertain. Trimming shortened V by 6 bases and J by 3 bases, and 5 bases separated the two germline ends. Germline CDR1 SNHLY, CDR2 FYNNEI. The CDR3 has 11 residues. The CDR3 DNA reads TGTGCCAGCAGCGCGGACTATGGCTACACCTTC. Translation: CASSADYGYTF. Full variable domain (missing parts from reference TRBV2 and TRBJ1-2): EPEVTQTPSHQVTQMGQEVILRCVPISNHLYFYWYRQILGQKVEFLVSFYNNEISEKSEIFDDQFSVERPDGSNFTLKIRSTKLEDSAMYFCASSADYGYTFGSGTRLTVV.

The chain links TRBV18 to TRBJ1-5; unclear D gene. There are 15 residues in the CDR3. Trimming shortened V by 1 base and J by 3 bases, and 10 bases separated the two germline ends. CDR1 is KGHSH, CDR2 LQKENI, per germline. The CDR3 spells CASSPQEGINQPQHF. CDR3 coding DNA: TGTGCCAGCTCACCACAAGAGGGCATCAATCAGCCCCAGCATTTT.